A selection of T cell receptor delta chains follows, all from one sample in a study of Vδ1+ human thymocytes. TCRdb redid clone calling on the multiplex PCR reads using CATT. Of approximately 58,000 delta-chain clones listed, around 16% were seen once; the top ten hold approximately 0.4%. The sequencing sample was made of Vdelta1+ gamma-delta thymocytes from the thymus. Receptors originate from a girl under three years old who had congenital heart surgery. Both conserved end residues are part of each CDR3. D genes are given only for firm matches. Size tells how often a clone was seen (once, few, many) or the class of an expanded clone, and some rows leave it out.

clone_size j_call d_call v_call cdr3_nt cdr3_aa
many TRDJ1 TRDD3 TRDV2 TGTGCCTGTGACACCGGACAGATGGGGGACCTGAACACCGATAAACTCATCTTT CACDTGQMGDLNTDKLIF
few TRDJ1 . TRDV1 TGTGCTCTTGGGGAAGGAGCCCCGCTGGTGCACACCGATAAACTCATCTTT CALGEGAPLVHTDKLIF
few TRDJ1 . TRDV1 TGTGCTCTTGGGGAACGGAACACCCCCGTAAGTGAAGCCGATAAACTCATCTTT CALGERNTPVSEADKLIF
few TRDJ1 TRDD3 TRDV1 TGTGCTCTTGGGGAAGTCCCATGCGCCAGTACGGGTACTGGGGGATACACCGATAAACTCATCTTT CALGEVPCASTGTGGYTDKLIF
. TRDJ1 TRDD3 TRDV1 TGTGCTCTTGGGGAACAACGACGGGTCTTCCTGGTACTGGGGGATGACACCGATAAACTCATCTTT CALGEQRRVFLVLGDDTDKLIF
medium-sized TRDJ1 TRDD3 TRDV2 TGTGCCTGTGACCGGTACTGGGGATCCCACGATAAACTCATCTTT CACDRYWGSHDKLIF
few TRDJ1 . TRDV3 TGTGCCTTTGACCCTTCCTACGGTTCCCCTACCCCTTTTACTGGGGGATCCTCCAGCTATAAACTCATCTTT CAFDPSYGSPTPFTGGSSSYKLIF
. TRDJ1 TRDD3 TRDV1 TGTGCTCTTGGGGAGTCCAGGGGGGATTGCTACACCGATAAACTCATCTTT CALGESRGDCYTDKLIF
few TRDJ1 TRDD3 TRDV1 TGTGCTCTTGGGGAGCCTACTCGGCTGGGGGTGCCCATTTTTGTCCCCGATAAACTCATCTTT CALGEPTRLGVPIFVPDKLIF
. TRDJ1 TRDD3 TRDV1 TGTGCTCTTGGGGAACTCAGGGCCTTCTCAGGGACGGGGGATACGGGGGACACCGATAAACTCATCTTT CALGELRAFSGTGDTGDTDKLIF
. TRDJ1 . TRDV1 TGTGCTCTTGGGGACGAAAGGGGCTTCGGGGTTACGCGCGGACCGGATAAACTCATCTTT CALGDERGFGVTRGPDKLIF
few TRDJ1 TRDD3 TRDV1 TGTGCTCTTGGGGAACTCCCTTCTGTCTTATCCTGTACTGGGGGATCTGCCGATAAACTCATCTTT CALGELPSVLSCTGGSADKLIF
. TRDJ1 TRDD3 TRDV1 TGTGCTCTTGGGGAACTTGCGCGACTACTGCTGGGGGCTAACACCGATAAACTCATCTTT CALGELARLLLGANTDKLIF
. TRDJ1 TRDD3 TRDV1 TGTGCTCTTGGGGAGCCTTCCCACTGGGGGATATTGGACCAGTACACCGATAAACTCATCTTT CALGEPSHWGILDQYTDKLIF
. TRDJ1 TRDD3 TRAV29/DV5 TGTGCAGCAAGCGCGTTTATATATCCCTACAAGTGGCCACTGGGGGGTCCGTACACCGATAAACTCATCTTT CAASAFIYPYKWPLGGPYTDKLIF
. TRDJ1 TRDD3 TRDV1 TGTGCTCTTGTTTCGGGGGGACCGCCTTCTCCCTACTGGGGGATAGTTACCGATAAACTCATCTTT CALVSGGPPSPYWGIVTDKLIF
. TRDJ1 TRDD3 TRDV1 TGTGCTCTTGGGGAACTGTCCCTTAGGGGTCGTACTGGGGGATACTGGAGGGACACCGATAAACTCATCTTT CALGELSLRGRTGGYWRDTDKLIF
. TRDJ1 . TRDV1 TGTGCTCTTGGGGACGCCTTCCTAGGGGGATACACCGATAAACTCATCTTT CALGDAFLGGYTDKLIF
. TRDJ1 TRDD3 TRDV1 TGTGCTCTTGGGGACCCAATTTTCCCGAGCGACTGGGGGATTTTGTACACCGATAAACTCATCTTT CALGDPIFPSDWGILYTDKLIF
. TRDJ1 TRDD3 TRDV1 TGTGCTCTTGGGGAAATAGCCCCACACTGGGGGATACCGCCCACCGATAAACTCATCTTT CALGEIAPHWGIPPTDKLIF
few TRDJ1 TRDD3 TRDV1 TGTGCTCTTGGGGAACCCAAGATACTGGGGGACCCGTACACCGATAAACTCATCTTC CALGEPKILGDPYTDKLIF
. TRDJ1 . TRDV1 TGTGCTCTTGGGGTGCCTTCGCGAGGGGGGGAATACACCGATAAACTCATCTTT CALGVPSRGGEYTDKLIF
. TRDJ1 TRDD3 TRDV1 TGTGCTCTTGCACCCACAACCACTGGGGGAGCGTACACCGATAAACTCATCTTT CALAPTTTGGAYTDKLIF
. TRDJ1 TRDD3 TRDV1 TGTGCTCTTGGGGAACGTTGTACTGGGGGATACGAGGGTAAACTCATCTTT CALGERCTGGYEGKLIF